The source of this TCR beta chain is a study of Graves' ophthalmopathy and Graves' hyperthyroidism. Study-wide points: Most thyroid clonotypes expanded beyond 0.001 frequency were also found in blood.

Trimming left V 3 bases short and J 0 bases short, with 9 bases between. Germline assignment: CDR1 SQVTM and CDR2 ANQGSEA. The CDR3 sequence is 14 residues long. Amplification of the TCR beta CDR3 regions used RNA transcripts (as template). HTBI primers served in a first-round RT-PCR, which a second-round multiplex PCR followed. TCRdb re-derived calls from the multiplex PCR reads in MiXCR, one entry per CDR3 protein. The sample lists roughly 700,000 distinct CDR3 sequences; 40% were seen once. All donors with ophthalmopathy were recorded as having moderate-to-severe activity, CAS ≥3, NOSPECS ≥4 and a duration under 3 months. This clonotype occurred many times. Its matching antigen is unknown.

V usage is TRBV29-1 and J usage is TRBJ1-3, with a weak D call TRBD1 (5 bases). Sequencing was done on a sample of peripheral blood. The sequence derives from an adult man with Graves' ophthalmopathy. CDR3 DNA: TGCAGCGTTGACGACAGCGACTCTGGAAACACCATATATTTT. Its translation: CSVDDSDSGNTIYF.